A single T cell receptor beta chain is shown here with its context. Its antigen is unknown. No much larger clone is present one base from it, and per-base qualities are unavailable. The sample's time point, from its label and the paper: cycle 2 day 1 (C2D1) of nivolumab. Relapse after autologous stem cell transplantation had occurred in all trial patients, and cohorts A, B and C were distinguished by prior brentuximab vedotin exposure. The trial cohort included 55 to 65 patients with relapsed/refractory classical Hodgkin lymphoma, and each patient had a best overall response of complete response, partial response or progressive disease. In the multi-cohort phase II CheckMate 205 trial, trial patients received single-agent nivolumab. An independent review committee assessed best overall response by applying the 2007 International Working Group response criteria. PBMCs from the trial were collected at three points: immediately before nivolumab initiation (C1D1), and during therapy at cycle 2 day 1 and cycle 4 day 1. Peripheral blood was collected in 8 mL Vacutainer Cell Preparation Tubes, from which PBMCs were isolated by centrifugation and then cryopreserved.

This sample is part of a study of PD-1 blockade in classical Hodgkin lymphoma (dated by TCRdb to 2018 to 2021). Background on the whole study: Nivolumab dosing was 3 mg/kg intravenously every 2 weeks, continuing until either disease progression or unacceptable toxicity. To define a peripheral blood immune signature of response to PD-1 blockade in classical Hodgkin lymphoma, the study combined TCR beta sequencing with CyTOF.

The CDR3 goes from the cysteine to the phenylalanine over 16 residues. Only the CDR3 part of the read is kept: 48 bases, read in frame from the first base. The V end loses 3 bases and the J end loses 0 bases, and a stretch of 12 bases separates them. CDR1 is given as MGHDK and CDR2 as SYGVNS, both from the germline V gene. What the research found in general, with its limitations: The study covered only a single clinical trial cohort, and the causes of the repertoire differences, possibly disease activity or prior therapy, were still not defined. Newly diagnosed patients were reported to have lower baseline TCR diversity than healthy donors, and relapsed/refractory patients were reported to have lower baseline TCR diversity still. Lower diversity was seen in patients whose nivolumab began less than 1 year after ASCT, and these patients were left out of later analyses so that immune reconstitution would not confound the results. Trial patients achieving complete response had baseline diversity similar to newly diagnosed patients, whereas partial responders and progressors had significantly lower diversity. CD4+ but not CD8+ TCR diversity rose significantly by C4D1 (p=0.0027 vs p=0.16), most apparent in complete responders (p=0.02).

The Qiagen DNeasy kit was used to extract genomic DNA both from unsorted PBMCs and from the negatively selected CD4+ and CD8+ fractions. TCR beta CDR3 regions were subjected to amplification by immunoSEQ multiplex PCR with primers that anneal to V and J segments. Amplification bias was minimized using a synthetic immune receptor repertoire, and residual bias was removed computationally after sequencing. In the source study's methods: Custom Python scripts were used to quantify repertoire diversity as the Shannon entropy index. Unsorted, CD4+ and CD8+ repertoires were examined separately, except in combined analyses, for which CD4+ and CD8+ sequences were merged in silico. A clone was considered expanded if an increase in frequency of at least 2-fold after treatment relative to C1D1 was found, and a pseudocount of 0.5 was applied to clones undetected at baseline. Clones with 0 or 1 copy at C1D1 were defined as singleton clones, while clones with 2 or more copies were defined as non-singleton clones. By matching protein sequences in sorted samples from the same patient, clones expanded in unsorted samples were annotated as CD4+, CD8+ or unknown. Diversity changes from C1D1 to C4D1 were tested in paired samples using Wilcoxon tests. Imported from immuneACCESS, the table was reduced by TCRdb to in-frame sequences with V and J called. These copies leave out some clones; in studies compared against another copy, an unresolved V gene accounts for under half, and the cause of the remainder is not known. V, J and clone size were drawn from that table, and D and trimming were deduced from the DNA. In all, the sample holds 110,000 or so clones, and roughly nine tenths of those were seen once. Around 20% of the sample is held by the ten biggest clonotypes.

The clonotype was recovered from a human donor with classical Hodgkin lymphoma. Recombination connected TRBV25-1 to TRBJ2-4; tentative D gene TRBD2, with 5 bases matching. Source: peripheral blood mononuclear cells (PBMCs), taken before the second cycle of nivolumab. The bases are TGTGCCAGCAGTGAGGGCGGGTTCCGAGCCAAAAACATTCAGTACTTC. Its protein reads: CASSEGGFRAKNIQYF.